This entry features one TCR beta chain sequence. Its binding antigen is unknown. Per-base quality was not reported, and no clone a single base away is much larger than it. The data were taken from a study of shared clonotypes between healthy human individuals (dated by TCRdb to about 2020). Notes on the research overall: Two women and a few men aged 18 to 49 years were included in the cohort. The study deeply sequenced blood TCR repertoires of 5 or 6 healthy adults to estimate repertoire size and the extent of clonotype sharing between individuals. To increase sequencing depth and limit assay-specific biases, different laboratories used diverse techniques to prepare libraries and sequence TCR repertoires. Leukapheresis yielded between about 0.94 and 8.9 billion PBMCs per donor. The full study reports these points: The small number of donors limited the genetic and exposure-history diversity represented. Pairwise subsampling led to the expectation that sequencing depth would affect the degree of clonotype sharing among donors. Sampling was restricted to blood, and TCR repertoires in tissue are likely to differ from TCR repertoires in blood.

The donors were healthy, HIV-negative adults who had no recently reported acute infections or vaccinations. Every donor was a Caucasian adult residing in Nashville, Tennessee, USA. For unsorted samples, some 87 million PBMCs were counted, and genomic DNA was extracted using the QIAamp DNA Blood Mini kit. Blood was obtained by leukapheresis, after which PBMCs were separated by Ficoll-Histopaque density gradient centrifugation and cryopreserved in liquid nitrogen vapor phase. TCR CDR3 regions were amplified from genomic DNA by multiplex PCR using the deep immunoSEQ assay. Extracted genomic DNA from each cell subset was spread evenly across all wells of several immunoSEQ 96-well plates, with each plate serving as a replicate. For unsorted PBMC, each replicate PCR was loaded with around 300 ng genomic DNA, equivalent to 30,000 or so T cell genomes. Ten immunoSEQ deep assay plates were used to sequence the unsorted PBMC genomic DNA. Purified libraries were measured with a Qubit 3.0 fluorometer, size-checked on a Bioanalyzer 2100, and measured again with the KAPA Library Quantification kit. Every immunoSEQ 96-well plate was sequenced on a dedicated single-read 150-cycle Illumina NextSeq 550 flow cell. Concerning the study's data processing: Because the immunoSEQ output included only junctional sequences and no quality scores, the filtering could not be the same as the filtering used for full-length reads. To assign V/J genes and CDR3, sequences were annotated against IMGT germline references using PyIR, a Python wrapper for IgBLAST v1.9. Reads were removed for weak V/J assignments (E-value above 1e-6), missing CDR3, stop codons, out-of-frame junctions, or ambiguous translated residues. V3J clonotypes were defined as sequences sharing the same inferred V gene, J gene, and CDR3 amino acid sequence. To compute the percentage overlap between repertoires, the number of shared unique clonotypes was divided by the size of the smaller repertoire. Richness of each repertoire was evaluated using RTK rarefaction, the Chao1 estimator, and Recon v2.1 estimates of unobserved clonotypes. TCRdb re-hosts the immuneACCESS table, in-frame sequences only. Its copies lack some clones; in the studies checked, an unresolved V gene accounts for under half of them, and the cause for the rest is not known. V, J and clone size are taken as reported in that table, and D and trimming were inferred from the DNA itself. The sample table records hundreds of thousands of clones; around 79% of these occur just once. The ten largest clones represent around 13% of the sample.

Its CDR3 holds 18 amino acids, cysteine through phenylalanine. CDR3 DNA is the only sequence kept; it has 54 bases, read in frame from the first base. V trim: 3 bases; J trim: 4 bases; unmatched bases: 8. CDR1 KGHSH and CDR2 LQKENI are derived from the germline V gene. The origin of this receptor is a woman aged 40 to 49 in good health. Some clones in this sample may be carry-over from other donors' samples. Material: PBMCs. This receptor chain uses TRBV18 and TRBJ2-1, and TRBD2 matches 14 of the central bases. The CDR3 reads CASSPLGTSGRGYNEQFF. The DNA sequence is as follows: TGTGCCAGCTCACCCCTCGGGACTAGCGGGAGAGGGTACAATGAGCAGTTCTTC.